This T cell receptor (beta chain) was identified in a study of T cells in Graves' hyperthyroidism and ophthalmopathy. Findings of the study overall: Blood shared most expanded thyroid clonotypes above 0.001.

From RNA transcripts, TCR beta CDR3 regions were amplified. The HTBI primer set was used in a first-round RT-PCR of the TCR CDR3. TCRdb analysed the multiplex PCR reads with MiXCR anew, one entry per CDR3 protein. The sample shows 300,000 to 450,000 distinct CDR3 sequences, roughly 18% of them seen only once. Losses at the gene ends were 4 bases for V and 1 base for J; bases not matched to a gene: 5. The CDR3 sequence is 15 residues long. Germline lookup yields CDR1 MNHNS and CDR2 SASEGT. This clonotype was detected many times. What it recognizes is unknown. The sequenced sample was blood. This TCR came from a man younger than 35 with Graves' ophthalmopathy. The chain recombines TRBV6-1 with TRBJ2-7, with 9 bases aligning to TRBD1. The CDR3 DNA is TGTGCCAGCAGTGGGGCCGGGACAGGGTCCTACGAGCAGTACTTC. It translates to CASSGAGTGSYEQYF.